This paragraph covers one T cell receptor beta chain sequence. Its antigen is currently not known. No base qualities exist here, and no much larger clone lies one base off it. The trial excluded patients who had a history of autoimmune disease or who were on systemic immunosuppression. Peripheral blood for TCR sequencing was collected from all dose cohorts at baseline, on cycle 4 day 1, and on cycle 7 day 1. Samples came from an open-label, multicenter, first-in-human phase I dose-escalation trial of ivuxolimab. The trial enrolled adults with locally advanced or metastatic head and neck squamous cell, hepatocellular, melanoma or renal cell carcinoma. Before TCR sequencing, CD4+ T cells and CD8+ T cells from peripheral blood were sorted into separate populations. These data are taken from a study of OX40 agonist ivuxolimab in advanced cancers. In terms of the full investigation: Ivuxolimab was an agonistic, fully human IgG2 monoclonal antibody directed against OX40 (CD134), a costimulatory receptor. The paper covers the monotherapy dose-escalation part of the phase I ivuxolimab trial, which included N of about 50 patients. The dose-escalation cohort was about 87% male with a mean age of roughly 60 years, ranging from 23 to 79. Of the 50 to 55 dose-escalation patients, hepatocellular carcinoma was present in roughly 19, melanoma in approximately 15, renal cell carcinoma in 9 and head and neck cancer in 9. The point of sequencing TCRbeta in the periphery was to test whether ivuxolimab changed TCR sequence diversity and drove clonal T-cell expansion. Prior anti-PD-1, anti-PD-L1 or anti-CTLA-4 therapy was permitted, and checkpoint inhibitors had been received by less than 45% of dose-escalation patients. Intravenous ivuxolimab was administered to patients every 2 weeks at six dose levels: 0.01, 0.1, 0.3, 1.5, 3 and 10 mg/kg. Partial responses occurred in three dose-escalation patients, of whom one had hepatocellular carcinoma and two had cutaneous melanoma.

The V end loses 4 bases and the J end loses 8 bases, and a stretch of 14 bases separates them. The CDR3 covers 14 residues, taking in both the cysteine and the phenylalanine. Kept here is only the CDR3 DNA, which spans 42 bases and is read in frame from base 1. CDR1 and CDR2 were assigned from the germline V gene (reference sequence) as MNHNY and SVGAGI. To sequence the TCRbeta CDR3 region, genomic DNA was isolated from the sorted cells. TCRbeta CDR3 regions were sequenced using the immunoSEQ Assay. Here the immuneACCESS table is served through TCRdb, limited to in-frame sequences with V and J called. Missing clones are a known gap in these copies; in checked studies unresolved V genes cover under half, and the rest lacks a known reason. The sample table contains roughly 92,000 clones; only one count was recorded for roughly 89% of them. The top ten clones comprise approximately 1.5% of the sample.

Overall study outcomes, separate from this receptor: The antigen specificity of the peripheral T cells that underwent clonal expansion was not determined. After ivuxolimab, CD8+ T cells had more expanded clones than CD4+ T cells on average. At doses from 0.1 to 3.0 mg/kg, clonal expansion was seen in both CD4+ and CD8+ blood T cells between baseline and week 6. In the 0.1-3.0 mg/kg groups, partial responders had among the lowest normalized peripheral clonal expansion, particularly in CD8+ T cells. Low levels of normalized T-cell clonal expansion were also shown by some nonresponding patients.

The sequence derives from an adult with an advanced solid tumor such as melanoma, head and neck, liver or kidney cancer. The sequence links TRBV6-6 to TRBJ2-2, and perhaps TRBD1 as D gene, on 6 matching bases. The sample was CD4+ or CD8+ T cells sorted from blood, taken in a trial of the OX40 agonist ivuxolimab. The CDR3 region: CASSSQGSVGELFF. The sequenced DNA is TGTGCCAGCAGTTCACAGGGATCAGTTGGGGAGCTGTTTTTT.